The clone carrying this TCR beta chain was seen a handful of times. The sample comes from a study of blood T cells in healthy people across ages. Next came a second PCR, run for about 7 to 12 cycles, which used a sample-barcoded 5' primer along with a J-beta primer mix. MiXCR, run by TCRdb on the 5' RACE reads, gives a single entry per CDR3 protein. The data contain roughly 800,000 distinct CDR3 sequences, more than 20% of them singletons. Trimming pared 4 bases from V and 3 bases from J, leaving 16 bases between. This CDR3 spans 15 amino acids. Germline CDR1 SQVTM, CDR2 ANQGSEA. These same data were also listed under a study on T cells of mothers and their children.

Material: blood. This clonotype originated in a boy aged 10-17 years in good health. The genes are TRBV29-1 and TRBJ2-1, with D hard to call. CDR3 loop: CSVVIPKAVYNEQFF. The CDR3 DNA reads as TGCAGCGTTGTGATCCCCAAGGCAGTCTACAATGAGCAGTTCTTC.